What follows are 27 T cell receptor beta chains derived from one specimen sequenced in a study of identical twins' blood T cells. Each CDR3 protein is one row after TCRdb ran MiXCR on the 5' RACE reads. The profile shows roughly 340,000 distinct CDR3 sequences, about 28% of them singletons. The sequenced material came from PBMCs. The receptors originated from a woman aged 18 to 50 in good health.

The chain has TRBV6-1 and TRBJ2-2; D possibly corresponds to TRBD1 (6 bases). The CDR3 extends over 15 amino acids. Trimming pared 4 bases from V and 5 bases from J, leaving 14 bases between. Germline assignment: CDR1 MNHNS and CDR2 SASEGT. This chain's CDR3 is CASSGQASSTGELFF. The CDR3 bases are TGTGCCAGCAGTGGACAGGCTAGCTCGACCGGGGAGCTGTTTTTT.

The chain combines TRBV11-2 with TRBJ2-7, with a possible D match to TRBD1 (6 bases). The CDR3 consists of 13 residues. V lost 7 bases to trimming and J lost 2 bases, with 12 bases between them. CDR1 and CDR2 (germline): SGHAT, FQNNGV. DNA for the CDR3: TGTGCCAGCACAGGGGAGATTACCTACGAGCAGTACTTC. Translating gives CASTGEITYEQYF.

In its sample, this clonotype was seen a few times. The germline gene is not matched at one end of the junction; a read error may be the cause. V and J are TRBV16 and TRBJ2-5; perhaps TRBD1 as D (6 bases). CDR3 length: 15 amino acids. Germline loops: CDR1 KGHSY, CDR2 FQNENV. In DNA form, the CDR3 reads TGTTCCAGCAGCCAATCAAAAACAGGGTGGAAGACCCAGTACTTC. Protein: CSSSQSKTGWKTQYF. Complete variable domain (other parts from reference TRBV16 and TRBJ2-5): GEEVAQTPKHLVRGEGQKAKLYCAPIKGHSYVFWYQQVLKNEFKFLISFQNENVFDETGMPKERFSAKCLPNSPCSLEIQATKLEDSAVYFCSSSQSKTGWKTQYFGPGTRLLVL.

The chain has TRBV20-1 and TRBJ1-4, with unresolved D. The CDR3 is 13 amino acids. Germline CDR1 and CDR2: DFQATT and SNEGSKA (reference sequence). The V gene lost 0 bases and the J gene lost 6 bases, with 8 bases spanning the gap. The CDR3 DNA sequence: TGCAGTGCTAGAGAAGTATACGATGAAAAACTGTTTTTT. Its protein product is CSAREVYDEKLFF.

The sample holds many counts of this clonotype. The chain recombines TRBV27 with TRBJ1-5; D call uncertain. Trimming took off 3 bases at V and 6 bases at J, with 9 bases between the two ends. CDR1 is MNHEY and CDR2 is SMNVEV in the germline V gene (reference sequence). The length of the CDR3 is 13 residues. Here the CDR3 reads CASSFEGGQPQHF. The DNA for the CDR3 is TGTGCCAGCAGTTTCGAGGGAGGTCAGCCCCAGCATTTT.

The CDR3 bases are TGTGCCAGCTCACCAGGAGAGCGACCAAACTATGGCTACACCTTC. Its protein is CASSPGERPNYGYTF. J is TRBJ1-2 and V is TRBV18; D not resolved. Germline-derived CDR1 and CDR2 are KGHSH and LQKENI. CDR3 length equals 15 residues. Trimming took off 2 bases at V and 2 bases at J, with 12 bases between the two ends.

With regard to this clonotype: Being one base from a much bigger clone, this may be a read error. CDR3 DNA: TGTGCCAGCAGTACCCGTATGGATGGGCAGTTCTTC. It specifies CASSTRMDGQFF. V gene TRBV6-2 or TRBV6-3 combines with J gene TRBJ2-1, with D unclear. CDR1 MNHEY and CDR2 SVGEGT come from the germline V gene. Trimming removed 5 bases at V and 12 bases at J, with 14 bases between. The length of the CDR3 is 12 residues.

The CDR3 is CASSPTGQGHGYTF. CDR3 in DNA: TGTGCCAGCAGCCCCACGGGACAGGGACATGGCTACACCTTC. This rearrangement joins TRBV12-3 or TRBV12-4 to TRBJ1-2; 9 nucleotides line up with TRBD1. V dropped 6 bases and J dropped 6; count of bases not matched to a gene: 8. There are 14 residues in the CDR3.

The chain carries TRBV7-6 and TRBJ2-2, with unresolved D. The CDR3 length is 17 residues. Germline-derived CDR1 and CDR2 are SGHVS and FNYEAQ. Trimming stripped 3 bases from V and 5 bases from J, with 19 bases between. CDR3: CASSLTILGPGTGELFF. The CDR3 nucleotides are TGTGCCAGCAGCTTGACAATACTGGGCCCTGGTACCGGGGAGCTGTTTTTT. Full variable domain (outside the CDR3, taken from reference TRBV7-6 and TRBJ2-2): GAGVSQSPRYKVTKRGQDVALRCDPISGHVSLYWYRQALGQGPEFLTYFNYEAQQDKSGLPNDRFSAERPEGSISTLTIQRTEQRDSAMYRCASSLTILGPGTGELFFGEGSRLTVL.

This clonotype was seen repeatedly, ten times or more. The chain links TRBV27 to TRBJ2-1; D may match TRBD1 or TRBD2 (5 bases each). Trimming removed 10 bases at V and 0 bases at J, with 16 bases between. Germline assignment: CDR1 MNHEY and CDR2 SMNVEV (reference sequence). This CDR3 is 15 amino acids long. In nucleotides, the CDR3 is TGTGCCACCGCCGATGGGGGAAGCTCCTACAATGAGCAGTTCTTC. This gives the protein CATADGGSSYNEQFF.

This clonotype was recorded a few times. The gene calls are TRBV3-1 and TRBJ1-2; D not certain. V was trimmed by 2 bases and J by 9 bases, leaving 7 bases between them. The CDR3 runs 11 residues. Germline V gene sequence: CDR1 LGHDT, CDR2 YNNKEL (reference sequence). The CDR3 loop reads CASSQQWRYTF. The CDR3, as DNA: TGTGCCAGCAGCCAACAGTGGCGCTACACCTTC.

In its sample, this clonotype was seen a few times. J is TRBJ2-2 and V is TRBV30; D is perhaps TRBD1 or TRBD2 (5 bases each). Germline-derived CDR1 and CDR2 are GTSNPN and SVGIG (reference sequence). The CDR3 length is 14 residues. Deletions cut 6 bases from V and 3 bases from J, with 14 bases between. The CDR3 region is CACYRDRDTGELFF. The CDR3 nucleotides read TGTGCCTGTTACCGGGACCGGGACACCGGGGAGCTGTTTTTT.

This clonotype has more than one count but fewer than ten. The rearrangement uses TRBV29-1 and TRBJ1-3; D may be TRBD1 (6 bases). Germline V CDR1 and CDR2: SQVTM, ANQGSEA. The CDR3 consists of 13 residues. V was cut by 7 bases and J by 6 bases, with 16 bases left in between. Written as DNA, the CDR3 is TGCAGCGGGCCGGGACACCCCAAAAACACCATATATTTT. Its translation: CSGPGHPKNTIYF. The entire variable domain, with the rest obtained from reference TRBV29-1 and TRBJ1-3, is as follows: SAVISQKPSRDICQRGTSLTIQCQVDSQVTMMFWYRQQPGQSLTLIATANQGSEATYESGFVIDKFPISRPNLTFSTLTVSNMSPEDSSIYLCSGPGHPKNTIYFGEGSWLTVV.

This clonotype came up a few times. The DNA for the CDR3 is TGCGCCAGCAGCTTTTCACTAGCTAGTGAGCAGTTCTTC. Protein sequence: CASSFSLASEQFF. The chain has TRBV5-1 and TRBJ2-1, with a tentative D call TRBD2 (6 bases). This CDR3 is 13 amino acids long. Per germline, CDR1 SGHRS and CDR2 YFSETQ. V was clipped by 2 bases and J by 9 bases, with 12 bases between them.

The chain employs TRBV2 and TRBJ1-1; D gene unclear. Germline CDR1 reads SNHLY; CDR2 reads FYNNEI. Deletions cut 1 base from V and 6 bases from J, with 9 bases between. The CDR3 has 13 residues. CDR3 sequence: CASSEVAKAEAFF. The CDR3 bases are TGTGCCAGCAGTGAAGTGGCAAAAGCTGAAGCTTTCTTT.

This clonotype was seen many times. The rearrangement joins TRBV20-1 to TRBJ1-1; a weak D match, TRBD1 (5 bases). The CDR3 runs 13 residues. CDR1 and CDR2 from the germline V gene are DFQATT and SNEGSKA (reference sequence). DNA of the CDR3: TGCGGGGGAGCGCAGGCCCGAGATATTGAAGCTTTCTTT. Residues: CGGAQARDIEAFF.

The chain couples TRBV20-1 to TRBJ1-1, with D hard to call. The V and J ends lost 6 bases and 6 bases respectively, with 8 bases between them. This CDR3 is 10 amino acids long. Germline V CDR1 and CDR2: DFQATT, SNEGSKA (reference sequence). The CDR3 sequence is CSAVLAEAFF. The DNA of the CDR3 is TGCAGTGCCGTTCTGGCTGAAGCTTTCTTT.

The rearrangement links TRBV7-7 to TRBJ1-1, with TRBD1 matching 7 bases. CDR3 size: 13 residues. In germline, CDR1 is SSHAT, CDR2 FNYEAQ (reference sequence). V lost 3 bases to trimming and J lost 6 bases; unmatched junction nucleotides: 4. The CDR3, as DNA: TGTGCCAGCAGCTTTGACAGGGATGCTGAAGCTTTCTTT. It encodes CASSFDRDAEAFF.

This clonotype has a handful of counts. The chain combines TRBV29-1 with TRBJ2-3, with 8 positions matching TRBD2. V shed 4 bases, J shed 3 bases, and the junction held 6 bases outside the gene matches. From germline, CDR1 is SQVTM and CDR2 ANQGSEA. CDR3 length: 14 amino acids. The CDR3 loop is CSVAWREVTDTQYF. The CDR3 bases are TGCAGCGTTGCGTGGCGGGAGGTTACAGATACGCAGTATTTT.

Here the CDR3 reads CASSLRTSVQETQYF. The CDR3 nucleotides are TGTGCCAGCAGCTTACGGACTAGCGTTCAAGAGACCCAGTACTTC. The chain has TRBV4-2 and TRBJ2-5, with 9 bases identical to TRBD2. This CDR3 has 15 residues. The V segment lost 5 bases and the J segment 2 bases; nucleotides outside the gene matches: 6. Germline V gene lookup returns CDR1 LGHNA and CDR2 YNFKEQ.

The chain recombines TRBV19 with TRBJ2-2; D gene unclear. The CDR3 is made up of 13 amino acids. Trimming removed 7 bases from V and 5 bases from J, with 11 bases in between. CDR1 is LNHDA and CDR2 is SQIVND in the germline V gene (reference sequence). CDR3 sequence reads: CASNLMGTGELFF. In DNA, the CDR3 is TGTGCCAGTAACCTCATGGGGACCGGGGAGCTGTTTTTT.

V gene TRBV12-3 or TRBV12-4 combines with J gene TRBJ2-2; TRBD2 matches 7 bases. This CDR3 spans 13 amino acids. Germline trimming cut 2 bases from V and 7 bases from J; bases unmatched to any gene: 1. The CDR3 DNA follows: TGTGCCAGCAGTTTAAGGGAGGGCGGGGAGCTGTTTTTT. Amino acids: CASSLREGGELFF.

This clonotype was observed a handful of times. The chain couples TRBV6-5 to TRBJ2-1; D assignment may be TRBD1 or TRBD2 (6 bases each). The length of the CDR3 is 15 residues. Trimming cost V 7 bases and J 8 bases, with 21 bases left between them. Germline CDR1 MNHEY, CDR2 SVGAGI. For the CDR3, the DNA is TGTGCCAGCACCCTAGCCGGGGGCCGGTTGGATGAGCAGTTCTTC. It translates to CASTLAGGRLDEQFF.

The chain has TRBV10-3 and TRBJ1-1, with no clear D. The CDR3 is made up of 12 amino acids. In germline, CDR1 is ENHRY, CDR2 SYGVKD. V was cut by 0 bases and J by 10 bases, with 9 bases left in between. The CDR3: CAISESAKAAFF. The CDR3 coding sequence is TGTGCCATCAGTGAGTCGGCCAAGGCAGCTTTCTTT.

This clonotype was picked up a small number of times. This chain connects TRBV9 to TRBJ2-7; possible D gene TRBD1, 6 bases. Trimming removed 1 base at V and 1 base at J, with 9 bases between. Germline V CDR1 and CDR2: SGDLS, YYNGEE. The CDR3 spans 14 residues. CDR3 DNA: TGTGCCAGCAGCGTACAGGGGTCATCCTACGAGCAGTACTTC. Encoded protein: CASSVQGSSYEQYF. Full variable domain (missing parts from reference TRBV9 and TRBJ2-7): DSGVTQTPKHLITATGQRVTLRCSPRSGDLSVYWYQQSLDQGLQFLIQYYNGEERAKGNILERFSAQQFPDLHSELNLSSLELGDSALYFCASSVQGSSYEQYFGPGTRLTVT.

This clonotype was seen at least ten times. The chain uses TRBV6-1 and TRBJ2-1; D is possibly TRBD1 (6 bases). This CDR3 is 15 amino acids long. The germline V gene has CDR1 MNHNS and CDR2 SASEGT. Trimming removed 5 bases from V and 1 base from J, with 12 bases in between. The DNA of the CDR3 is TGTGCCAGCAGTACGCAAACAGGGTCCTACAATGAGCAGTTCTTC. The encoded protein is CASSTQTGSYNEQFF.

Worth noting for this clonotype: Compared with germline, one end of the junction differs, possibly owing to a read error. V gene TRBV7-7 combines with J gene TRBJ2-3, with 9 bases fitting TRBD2. Germline V gene sequence: CDR1 SSHAT, CDR2 FNYEAQ (reference sequence). The CDR3 runs 18 residues. The CDR3 DNA sequence: TGTGCTAGCAGCCCCTTAGAAGGTGGACTAGCGAAGCGAGATACGCAGTATTTT. The encoded protein is CASSPLEGGLAKRDTQYF.